Listed below are T cell receptor beta chains from one sample, sequenced in a study of blood T cell repertoires in COVID-19. The table came from immunoSEQ multiplex PCR; TCRdb's copy has only in-frame clones and leaves some out. The table includes approximately 440,000 clones, about 91% detected once. Input material: peripheral blood. The receptors here all came from a woman aged 45-65 years with COVID-19, enrolled during active disease. The CDR3 runs from the conserved cysteine through the conserved F or W. Each record gives: J gene, clone size, D gene, V gene, CDR3 protein, CDR3 DNA. A D gene is named only where the DNA matches it firmly. The size field is filled for only some rows; it gives once, few, many or a size class.

j_call: TRBJ2-1; clone_size: -; d_call: TRBD1; v_call: TRBV18; cdr3_aa: CASFPGQGYNEQFF; cdr3_nt: TGTGCCAGCTTCCCGGGACAGGGGTACAATGAGCAGTTCTTC
j_call: TRBJ1-5; clone_size: -; d_call: -; v_call: TRBV3-1/TRBV3-2; cdr3_aa: CASSQRGMPQHF; cdr3_nt: TGTGCCAGCAGCCAACGAGGAATGCCCCAGCATTTT
j_call: TRBJ2-1; clone_size: -; d_call: TRBD1; v_call: TRBV5-1; cdr3_aa: CASSAEDRGSYNEQFF; cdr3_nt: TGCGCCAGCAGCGCCGAGGACAGGGGGTCCTACAATGAGCAGTTCTTC
j_call: TRBJ1-4; clone_size: -; d_call: -; v_call: TRBV5-8; cdr3_aa: CASSLGLYNEKLFF; cdr3_nt: TGTGCCAGCAGCTTAGGACTCTACAATGAAAAACTGTTTTTT
j_call: TRBJ1-1; clone_size: once; d_call: -; v_call: TRBV6-2/TRBV6-3; cdr3_aa: CASSYSRRGEAFF; cdr3_nt: TGTGCCAGCAGTTACTCGAGACGGGGGGAAGCTTTCTTT
j_call: TRBJ1-6; clone_size: -; d_call: -; v_call: TRBV19; cdr3_aa: CASSTGTYNSPLHF; cdr3_nt: TGTGCCAGTAGTACAGGCACCTATAATTCACCCCTCCACTTT
j_call: TRBJ2-1; clone_size: -; d_call: -; v_call: TRBV3-1/TRBV3-2; cdr3_aa: CASSPDVLPYNEQFF; cdr3_nt: TGTGCCAGCAGTCCAGACGTACTACCCTACAATGAGCAGTTCTTC
j_call: TRBJ2-1; clone_size: -; d_call: TRBD1; v_call: TRBV11-3; cdr3_aa: CASSSRGTGNNEQFF; cdr3_nt: TGTGCCAGCAGCTCGAGAGGGACAGGGAACAATGAGCAGTTCTTC
j_call: TRBJ1-3; clone_size: -; d_call: -; v_call: TRBV30; cdr3_aa: CAWSVLGTRNTIYF; cdr3_nt: TGTGCCTGGAGTGTCCTCGGGACTAGAAACACCATATATTTT
j_call: TRBJ1-5; clone_size: -; d_call: TRBD1; v_call: TRBV19; cdr3_aa: CASRPTQGYNQPQHF; cdr3_nt: TGTGCCAGTAGGCCCACACAGGGGTACAATCAGCCCCAGCATTTT
j_call: TRBJ2-5; clone_size: -; d_call: -; v_call: TRBV28; cdr3_aa: CASSRLTALQETQYF; cdr3_nt: TGTGCCAGCAGCCGCCTGACAGCGCTCCAAGAGACCCAGTACTTC
j_call: TRBJ2-1; clone_size: once; d_call: TRBD1; v_call: TRBV2; cdr3_aa: CASSKTGGYYNEQFF; cdr3_nt: TGTGCCAGCAGTAAGACAGGGGGGTACTACAATGAGCAGTTCTTC
j_call: TRBJ2-7; clone_size: -; d_call: TRBD1; v_call: TRBV5-1; cdr3_aa: CASSYQAGGDEQYF; cdr3_nt: TGCGCCAGCAGCTATCAGGCAGGGGGCGACGAGCAGTACTTC
j_call: TRBJ2-1; clone_size: -; d_call: TRBD1; v_call: TRBV10-3; cdr3_aa: CAISESYRGRDEQFF; cdr3_nt: TGTGCCATCAGTGAGTCTTACAGGGGGCGCGATGAGCAGTTCTTC
j_call: TRBJ1-5; clone_size: -; d_call: -; v_call: TRBV6-1; cdr3_aa: CASSEIRGEFQHF; cdr3_nt: TGTGCCAGCAGTGAAATAAGGGGCGAGTTCCAGCATTTT
j_call: TRBJ1-2; clone_size: -; d_call: TRBD1; v_call: TRBV6-5; cdr3_aa: CASSMDRDGSYTF; cdr3_nt: TGTGCCAGCAGTATGGACAGGGATGGGAGCTACACCTTC
j_call: TRBJ1-4; clone_size: -; d_call: -; v_call: TRBV19; cdr3_aa: CASSIAGEGSDEKLFF; cdr3_nt: TGTGCCAGTAGTATAGCAGGGGAAGGTTCGGATGAAAAACTGTTTTTT
j_call: TRBJ2-4; clone_size: -; d_call: -; v_call: TRBV5-6; cdr3_aa: CASSTPSVGGKNIQYF; cdr3_nt: TGTGCCAGCAGCACCCCGAGTGTAGGGGGAAAAAACATTCAGTACTTC
j_call: TRBJ2-7; clone_size: -; d_call: -; v_call: TRBV19; cdr3_aa: CASSWGPGEQYF; cdr3_nt: TGTGCCAGTAGTTGGGGGCCGGGCGAGCAGTACTTC
j_call: TRBJ1-2; clone_size: -; d_call: -; v_call: TRBV4-2; cdr3_aa: CASSFPDSRGYTF; cdr3_nt: TGTGCCAGCAGCTTCCCGGACAGTCGTGGCTACACCTTC
j_call: TRBJ1-5; clone_size: -; d_call: TRBD1; v_call: TRBV7-9; cdr3_aa: CASSSTGGEGGNQPQHF; cdr3_nt: TGTGCCAGCAGCTCTACAGGGGGCGAAGGTGGCAATCAGCCCCAGCATTTT
j_call: TRBJ1-2; clone_size: -; d_call: -; v_call: TRBV23-1; cdr3_aa: CASSQSQTAYGYTF; cdr3_nt: TGCGCCAGCAGTCAATCGCAGACAGCCTATGGCTACACCTTC
j_call: TRBJ1-2; clone_size: -; d_call: -; v_call: TRBV27; cdr3_aa: CASSSGQDYGYTF; cdr3_nt: TGTGCCAGCAGTTCGGGACAAGACTATGGCTACACCTTC
j_call: TRBJ2-7; clone_size: -; d_call: TRBD1; v_call: TRBV3-1/TRBV3-2; cdr3_aa: CASSQDGGWDSSYEQYF; cdr3_nt: TGTGCCAGCAGCCAAGACGGTGGATGGGACAGCTCCTACGAGCAGTACTTC
j_call: TRBJ1-2; clone_size: -; d_call: -; v_call: TRBV29-1; cdr3_aa: CSVEGENYYGYTF; cdr3_nt: TGCAGCGTTGAAGGGGAGAACTACTATGGCTACACCTTC
j_call: TRBJ2-7; clone_size: -; d_call: TRBD1; v_call: TRBV9; cdr3_aa: CASSVAGTGGEQYF; cdr3_nt: TGTGCCAGCAGCGTCGCCGGGACAGGGGGCGAGCAGTACTTC
j_call: TRBJ2-7; clone_size: -; d_call: TRBD2; v_call: TRBV5-1; cdr3_aa: CASSLVAGGNSYEQYF; cdr3_nt: TGCGCCAGCAGCTTGGTTGCGGGGGGGAACTCCTACGAGCAGTACTTC
j_call: TRBJ1-1; clone_size: -; d_call: TRBD1; v_call: TRBV5-1; cdr3_aa: CASSGDRGTEAFF; cdr3_nt: TGCGCCAGCAGCGGCGACAGGGGGACTGAAGCTTTCTTT
j_call: TRBJ1-2; clone_size: -; d_call: TRBD1; v_call: TRBV11-1; cdr3_aa: CASSPTGGGYGYTF; cdr3_nt: TGTGCCAGCAGCCCGACAGGGGGCGGCTATGGCTACACCTTC
j_call: TRBJ2-2; clone_size: -; d_call: -; v_call: TRBV6-5; cdr3_aa: CASSYTPTGTGELFF; cdr3_nt: TGTGCCAGCAGCTATACTCCGACGGGCACCGGGGAGCTGTTTTTT
j_call: TRBJ1-4; clone_size: -; d_call: -; v_call: TRBV14; cdr3_aa: CASSQSRLNEKLFF; cdr3_nt: TGTGCCAGCAGCCAATCTCGGTTGAATGAAAAACTGTTTTTT
j_call: TRBJ2-7; clone_size: -; d_call: -; v_call: TRBV6-1; cdr3_aa: CASSEEAGAISYEQYF; cdr3_nt: TGTGCCAGCAGTGAAGAGGCGGGGGCGATCTCCTACGAGCAGTACTTC
j_call: TRBJ2-5; clone_size: -; d_call: TRBD1; v_call: TRBV2; cdr3_aa: CASRGTGGQETQYF; cdr3_nt: TGTGCCAGCAGAGGGACAGGGGGGCAAGAGACCCAGTACTTC
j_call: TRBJ2-1; clone_size: -; d_call: TRBD1; v_call: TRBV3-1/TRBV3-2; cdr3_aa: CASSQGTGAYNEQFF; cdr3_nt: TGTGCCAGCAGCCAAGGCACAGGGGCCTACAATGAGCAGTTCTTC